A selection of T cell receptor beta chains follows, all from one sample in a study of blood T cell repertoires in COVID-19. The data were produced by immunoSEQ multiplex PCR, yet TCRdb's version contains in-frame clones alone and is incomplete. The repertoire consists of 240,000 or so clones, with roughly nine tenths occurring once and the leading ten covering roughly 5.8%. The sequencing sample was made of peripheral blood. The receptors stem from a man aged 60 to 75 with acute or convalescent COVID-19. Each CDR3 is given with its conserved first and last residue. Fields, in order: CDR3 protein, J gene, V gene.

CDR3: CASSPGGAQPQHF
J: TRBJ1-5
V: TRBV7-2

CDR3: CASSLQGSYEQYF
J: TRBJ2-7
V: TRBV19

CDR3: CASRRDRDGEKLFF
J: TRBJ1-4
V: TRBV2

CDR3: CASSSSGPNTGELFF
J: TRBJ2-2
V: TRBV7-7

CDR3: CASSQATNRGSGNTIYF
J: TRBJ1-3
V: TRBV4-1

CDR3: CASSGRGDHTEAFF
J: TRBJ1-1
V: TRBV9

CDR3: CASRGGPGQPNEKLFF
J: TRBJ1-4
V: TRBV27

CDR3: CASSLARGDGYTF
J: TRBJ1-2
V: TRBV11-2

CDR3: CAFATGRSEAFF
J: TRBJ1-1
V: TRBV30

CDR3: CASSPPGTSGPSYEQYF
J: TRBJ2-7
V: TRBV6-6

CDR3: CASSQASGDSYNEQFF
J: TRBJ2-1
V: TRBV4-2

CDR3: CASSSHPDTEAFF
J: TRBJ1-1
V: TRBV28

CDR3: CASSTGAPDTQYF
J: TRBJ2-3
V: TRBV28

CDR3: CASSPSGDRDSPLHF
J: TRBJ1-6
V: TRBV7-2

CDR3: CASSTGGADNYGYTF
J: TRBJ1-2
V: TRBV28

CDR3: CASSIHRGMTEAFF
J: TRBJ1-1
V: TRBV7-9

CDR3: CASSQVRGQGGNQPQHF
J: TRBJ1-5
V: TRBV3-1/TRBV3-2

CDR3: CASSPTVTINLPDTQYF
J: TRBJ2-3
V: TRBV28

CDR3: CASSRQRDPTYNEQFF
J: TRBJ2-1
V: TRBV19

CDR3: CATRTVYSNQPQHF
J: TRBJ1-5
V: TRBV19

CDR3: CASSTRLAETGELFF
J: TRBJ2-2
V: TRBV19

CDR3: CASSSHRGQTEAFF
J: TRBJ1-1
V: TRBV3-1/TRBV3-2

CDR3: CASSEGHRYGYTF
J: TRBJ1-2
V: TRBV7-9

CDR3: CAWGGRNTEAFF
J: TRBJ1-1
V: TRBV30

CDR3: CSVRDNFNQPQHF
J: TRBJ1-5
V: TRBV29-1

CDR3: CASSTRATNEKLFF
J: TRBJ1-4
V: TRBV6-5

CDR3: CASSLGQANSPLHF
J: TRBJ1-6
V: TRBV5-1

CDR3: CASSSTGYNEQFF
J: TRBJ2-1
V: TRBV12-3/TRBV12-4

CDR3: CASSPRDRANAGELFF
J: TRBJ2-2
V: TRBV13

CDR3: CASSPTSGSTDTQYF
J: TRBJ2-3
V: TRBV7-3

CDR3: CASGRVGGDTEAFF
J: TRBJ1-1
V: TRBV27

CDR3: CASINLHTARGKNIQYF
J: TRBJ2-4
V: TRBV19

CDR3: CATRSGTSIEQYF
J: TRBJ2-7
V: TRBV15

CDR3: CASSQVNALSSYNEQFF
J: TRBJ2-1
V: TRBV4-3

CDR3: CASSTRGHHEAFF
J: TRBJ1-1
V: TRBV19

CDR3: CASLPTGLRQDGALEQFF
J: TRBJ2-1
V: TRBV28

CDR3: CAVDRASGYGYTF
J: TRBJ1-2
V: TRBV15

CDR3: CASSPRGELTNEKLFF
J: TRBJ1-4
V: TRBV18

CDR3: CASSFRTANTEAFF
J: TRBJ1-1
V: TRBV7-3

CDR3: CASSPGQAQNTEAFF
J: TRBJ1-1
V: TRBV6-2/TRBV6-3

CDR3: CASSQDMRDRRTLAFF
J: TRBJ1-1
V: TRBV4-2

CDR3: CATTNGRGLNTEAFF
J: TRBJ1-1
V: TRBV24-1

CDR3: CASSFALRPTSGYYNEQFF
J: TRBJ2-1
V: TRBV28

CDR3: CASSRRQGAGNSPLHF
J: TRBJ1-6
V: TRBV4-2

CDR3: CSVEFGNEQFF
J: TRBJ2-1
V: TRBV29-1

CDR3: CASSHGRPPSTGELFF
J: TRBJ2-2
V: TRBV7-6

CDR3: CASSQGLAGYTGELFF
J: TRBJ2-2
V: TRBV14

CDR3: CASSQGYGIINEQFF
J: TRBJ2-1
V: TRBV4-3

CDR3: CASSPTSGSFYEQYF
J: TRBJ2-7
V: TRBV7-6

CDR3: CASSTQILKREGPRNEQFF
J: TRBJ2-1
V: TRBV27